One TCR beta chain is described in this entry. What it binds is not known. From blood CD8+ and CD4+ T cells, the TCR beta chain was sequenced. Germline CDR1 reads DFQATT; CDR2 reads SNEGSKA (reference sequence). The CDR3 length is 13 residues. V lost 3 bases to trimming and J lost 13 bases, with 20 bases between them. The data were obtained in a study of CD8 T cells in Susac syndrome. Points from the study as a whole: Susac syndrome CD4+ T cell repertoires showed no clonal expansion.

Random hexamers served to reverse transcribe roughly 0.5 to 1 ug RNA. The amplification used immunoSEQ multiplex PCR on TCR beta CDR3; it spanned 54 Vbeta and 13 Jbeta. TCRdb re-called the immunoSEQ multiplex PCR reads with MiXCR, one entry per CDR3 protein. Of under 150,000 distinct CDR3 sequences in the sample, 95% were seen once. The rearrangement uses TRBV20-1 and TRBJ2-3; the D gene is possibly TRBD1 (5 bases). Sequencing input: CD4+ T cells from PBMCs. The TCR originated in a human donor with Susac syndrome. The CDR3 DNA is TGCAGTGCTAGGTTCCTCCAGGGCGCAGTCGAGTATTTT. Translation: CSARFLQGAVEYF.